The rows below give T cell receptor beta chains drawn from one sample of a study of blood T cell repertoires in COVID-19. The data were produced by immunoSEQ multiplex PCR, yet TCRdb's version contains in-frame clones alone and is incomplete. Altogether approximately 150,000 clones are present, over 75% being singletons, with the ten largest covering approximately 1.5%. The sequencing input was peripheral blood. Every receptor here comes from a woman in her forties or fifties with acute or convalescent COVID-19. Both conserved end residues are part of each CDR3. A D gene is named only where the DNA matches it firmly. Clone size appears in some rows only: once, few, many, or a class for an expanded clone.

D	V	size	J	DNA	CDR3
TRBD2	TRBV5-1	.	TRBJ2-1	TGCGCCAGCAGGGTGAGACTAGCGGGAGGAAATGAGCAGTTCTTC	CASRVRLAGGNEQFF
.	TRBV6-5	.	TRBJ1-2	TGTGCCAGCAGTACCAGGGTTGGAGCCGATGGCTACACCTTC	CASSTRVGADGYTF
TRBD1	TRBV19	.	TRBJ1-5	TGTGCCAGTAGTATAGAGGGGACAGGTCAGCCCCAGCATTTT	CASSIEGTGQPQHF
.	TRBV28	.	TRBJ1-2	TGTGCCAGCAGTTTCGACTCTGGCTACACCTTC	CASSFDSGYTF
.	TRBV5-4	.	TRBJ2-1	TGTGCCAGCAGCTCATACAATGAGCAGTTCTTC	CASSSYNEQFF
.	TRBV3-1/TRBV3-2	.	TRBJ2-7	TGTGCCAGCAGCCATTCACTAAGCCGTTACGAGCAGTACTTC	CASSHSLSRYEQYF
.	TRBV6-5	.	TRBJ1-1	TGTGCCAGCACGGCCTATAGGAGGGACACTGAAGCTTTCTTT	CASTAYRRDTEAFF
TRBD2	TRBV28	.	TRBJ2-2	TGTGCCAGCAGTTCGATACCGGGACTAGCGGGAGAAAGGGAGAGGGGGGAGCTGTTTTTT	CASSSIPGLAGERERGELFF
.	TRBV2	.	TRBJ2-5	TGTGCCAGCAGTGGACGAGGTGGCACCTCCCCGGAGACCCAGTACTTC	CASSGRGGTSPETQYF
.	TRBV19	.	TRBJ2-5	TGTGCCAGTAGTATATCCCAGGGCACAAGGACCCAGTACTTC	CASSISQGTRTQYF
.	TRBV4-1	.	TRBJ1-2	TGCGCCAGCAGCCAAGAAGGAACAGGGACCGGCTACACCTTC	CASSQEGTGTGYTF
TRBD1	TRBV7-2	.	TRBJ2-2	TGTGCCAGCAGCTCCAGGGGGCGGGACACCGGGGAGCTGTTTTTT	CASSSRGRDTGELFF
TRBD2	TRBV5-1	once	TRBJ2-5	TGCGCCAGCAGCCTCCCGGGGGGAGAGACCCAGTACTTC	CASSLPGGETQYF
.	TRBV28	.	TRBJ1-1	TGTGCCAGCAGTGTGACAGGGAACACTGAAGCTTTCTTT	CASSVTGNTEAFF
.	TRBV7-2	.	TRBJ2-3	TGTGCCAGCAGCTCCTTAGCAGATACGCAGTATTTT	CASSSLADTQYF
TRBD2	TRBV7-2	.	TRBJ2-7	TGTGCCAGCAGCCCACTAGCGCTGAGCTCCTACGAGCAGTACTTC	CASSPLALSSYEQYF
.	TRBV18	few	TRBJ2-3	TGTGCCAGCTCACCACCGCTAGTACGGGTCACAGATACGCAGTATTTT	CASSPPLVRVTDTQYF